This T cell receptor beta chain was identified in a study of blood T cell repertoires in COVID-19. On the study more broadly: From the United States, Italy and Spain came samples of acute and convalescent COVID-19. T cells, B-cell-depleted T cells, or PBMCs provided the cDNA or gDNA that served as material.

Cohorts were based on clinical histories the participants reported. Authors' processing steps: Nucleated cell counts were estimated from reference gene primer amplification. Here immunoSEQ multiplex PCR was the method, and the copy in TCRdb shows in-frame clones only, minus some. V, J and clone size are those of that table, while D and trimming were read from the DNA. The repertoire has approximately 250,000 clones, roughly 85% of them found once; the top ten carry about 8.2%. V lost 5 bases and J lost 5; bases outside the gene matches: 10. This CDR3 is built from 15 residues. Per germline, CDR1 SGHVS and CDR2 FQNEAQ.

Sample: PBMCs or T cells enriched from blood (not recorded which). This TCR was sampled from a woman aged 50 to 60 with acute COVID-19. V is TRBV7-8 and J is TRBJ2-7, with TRBD1 matching 9 bases. The CDR3 sequence: CASSPPGTGFHEQYF. The DNA for the CDR3 is TGTGCCAGCAGCCCGCCCGGGACAGGGTTCCACGAGCAGTACTTC.